The 31 T cell receptor beta chains below were found in one sample sequenced in a study of T cell repertoires in cytomegalovirus infection. TCRdb recomputed calls from the reads with MiXCR, one row per CDR3 protein. The profile shows about 830,000 distinct CDR3 sequences, approximately 29% of them singletons. These receptors are not linked to any known antigen. Here the sequenced sample was cultured CD8+ T cells from PBMCs, taken from culture after CMV antigen stimulation. Receptors were obtained from a human donor in good health (CMV status not recorded). Some clones in this sample may be carry-over from other donors' samples.

This rearrangement joins TRBV19 to TRBJ2-1; maybe TRBD1 (5 bases). V was cut by 2 bases and J by 6 bases, with 8 bases left in between. The CDR3 extends over 13 amino acids. Per the germline V gene, CDR1 is LNHDA and CDR2 is SQIVND (reference sequence). The CDR3 sequence: CASSIQGINEQFF. The CDR3 region has the DNA TGTGCCAGTAGTATACAGGGCATCAATGAGCAGTTCTTC.

Ten or more counts support this clonotype. The rearrangement uses TRBV12-3 or TRBV12-4 and TRBJ1-5; D remains ambiguous. Trimming left V 6 bases short and J 2 bases short, with 20 bases between. The CDR3 sequence is 17 residues long. The CDR3 DNA sequence: TGTGCCAGCAGGTCCTCCTCCCTGAAAGAGGGCAATCAGCCCCAGCATTTT. Protein sequence: CASRSSSLKEGNQPQHF.

This chain connects TRBV25-1 to TRBJ2-7; D is perhaps TRBD1 (5 bases). There are 17 residues in the CDR3. Trimming shortened V by 4 bases and J by 0 bases, and 19 bases separated the two germline ends. Germline assignment: CDR1 MGHDK and CDR2 SYGVNS. This CDR3 reads CASSGLRFDSNSYEQYF. The CDR3 region has the DNA TGTGCCAGCAGTGGGTTAAGGTTCGACAGCAACTCCTACGAGCAGTACTTC.

This chain joins TRBV6-5 and TRBJ1-1; a possible D gene is TRBD1 (6 bases). V was trimmed by 4 bases and J by 3 bases, leaving 12 bases between them. The V gene's germline CDR1 is MNHEY and CDR2 SVGAGI. This CDR3 region has 14 residues. This chain's CDR3 is CASSLGQPDTEAFF. The CDR3 nucleotides are TGTGCCAGCAGTTTAGGACAGCCTGACACTGAAGCTTTCTTT.

V gene TRBV27 combines with J gene TRBJ1-2, with D perhaps matching TRBD1 (5 bases). The CDR3 consists of 14 residues. Germline-derived CDR1 and CDR2 are MNHEY and SMNVEV (reference sequence). Trimming pared 5 bases from V and 4 bases from J, leaving 14 bases between. CDR3 in amino acids: CASSENDSRYGYTF. In DNA, the CDR3 is TGTGCCAGCAGTGAGAATGACAGCCGCTATGGCTACACCTTC.

This clonotype has just one count. The rearrangement uses TRBV27 and TRBJ2-1; unclear D gene. Germline V gives CDR1 MNHEY, CDR2 SMNVEV (reference sequence). Trimming removed 2 bases from V and 4 bases from J, with 12 bases in between. The CDR3 totals 15 residues. CDR3 DNA sequence: TGTGCCAGCAGTTTAGATGTAGGGCTGTACAATGAGCAGTTCTTC. Translating gives CASSLDVGLYNEQFF.

To note about this clonotype: Compared with germline, one end of the junction differs, possibly owing to a read error. V is TRBV7-4 and J is TRBJ2-2; D gene unclear. CDR1 is SGHVT and CDR2 is SQSDAQ in the germline V gene. CDR3 length: 18 residues. CDR3 nucleotide sequence: TGTGCCAACAGCTTTCCCTCCGGCGACACTACGAACACCGGGGAGCTGTTTTTT. As protein: CANSFPSGDTTNTGELFF.

The CDR3 sequence is CANSPGVEGGELFF. CDR3 DNA: TGTGCCAACAGCCCAGGGGTAGAGGGCGGGGAGCTGTTTTTT. V gene TRBV27 combines with J gene TRBJ2-2; perhaps TRBD1 as D (6 bases). V lost 10 bases to trimming and J lost 7 bases, with 19 bases between them. The CDR3 is 14 amino acids. The germline gives CDR1 MNHEY, CDR2 SMNVEV (reference sequence).

There are a few counts of this clonotype. V and J are TRBV28 and TRBJ2-7; D unclear. Germline assignment: CDR1 MDHEN and CDR2 SYDVKM. V was shortened by 6 bases and J by 2 bases, with 11 bases between the two germline ends. This CDR3 has 13 residues. CDR3 residues: CASSRRVTYEQYV. The CDR3 DNA follows: TGTGCCAGCAGCCGACGGGTCACCTACGAGCAGTACGTC.

This clonotype was found many times. J is TRBJ2-3 and V is TRBV7-2; D unclear. The CDR3 runs to 14 residues. Germline CDR1 and CDR2: SGHTA and FQGNSA. V lost 3 bases, J lost 4 bases, and 11 bases lay in between. CDR3: CASSFFGPSDTQYF. The CDR3 nucleotides are TGTGCCAGCAGCTTCTTTGGACCTTCAGATACGCAGTATTTT.

This clonotype was seen a handful of times. The CDR3 DNA reads TGTGCCAGCAGTTCTGGACTAGAGCAGTACTTC. It encodes CASSSGLEQYF. The chain employs TRBV12-3 or TRBV12-4 and TRBJ2-7; TRBD2 is a possible D gene (6 bases). The ends were cut back, 4 bases at V and 7 bases at J, with 8 bases in the middle. This CDR3 comprises 11 residues.

This clonotype was seen ten or more times. The chain employs TRBV7-6 and TRBJ1-5, with D perhaps matching TRBD1 (6 bases). The CDR3 loop spans 14 amino acids. Between the trimmed V and J ends, which lost 2 bases and 6 bases, there was a span of 11 bases. Germline V gene sequence: CDR1 SGHVS, CDR2 FNYEAQ. In nucleotides, the CDR3 is TGTGCCAGCAGCTTACGCGGGGGCGGTCAGCCCCAGCATTTT. This gives the protein CASSLRGGGQPQHF.

This clonotype was observed a few times. The gene calls are TRBV11-3 and TRBJ2-1; 10 bases map to TRBD2. This CDR3 region has 17 residues. Germline V gene sequence: CDR1 SGHNT, CDR2 YENEEA. Germline trimming cut 6 bases from V and 2 bases from J; bases unmatched to any gene: 10. This CDR3 is CASSSSGLAGAYNEQFF. The CDR3 DNA follows: TGTGCCAGCAGTAGCTCGGGGCTAGCGGGAGCCTACAATGAGCAGTTCTTC. The whole variable domain, filled in from reference TRBV11-3 and TRBJ2-1, reads EAGVVQSPRYKIIEKKQPVAFWCNPISGHNTLYWYLQNLGQGPELLIRYENEEAVDDSQLPKDRFSAERLKGVDSTLKIQPAELGDSAVYLCASSSSGLAGAYNEQFFGPGTRLTVL.

This clonotype was counted a few times. This chain connects TRBV10-3 to TRBJ1-2; 8 bases agree with TRBD1. Trimming removed 3 bases from V and 8 bases from J; junction bases left unmatched: 8. Germline V lookup: CDR1 ENHRY, CDR2 SYGVKD. There are 14 residues in the CDR3. The CDR3 DNA reads TGTGCCATCAGTGAATTGACAGGGGCGAGAGGCTACACCTTC. Translating gives CAISELTGARGYTF.

This clonotype was observed a few times. The V call is TRBV5-6, the J call TRBJ2-1, with a weak D call TRBD2 (5 bases). The V end was cut by 0 bases, the J end by 0 bases, with 7 bases between. This CDR3 is built from 15 residues. The germline CDR1 and CDR2 sequences are SGHDT and YYEEEE. CDR3 in amino acids: CASSLGAASYNEQFF. The CDR3 bases are TGTGCCAGCAGCTTGGGAGCGGCCTCCTACAATGAGCAGTTCTTC.

This clonotype occurred a few times. The chain combines TRBV7-6 with TRBJ2-2, with no clear D. Germline CDR1 and CDR2: SGHVS and FNYEAQ. The ends were cut back, 7 bases at V and 6 bases at J, with 9 bases in the middle. This CDR3 spans 12 amino acids. The CDR3 here is CASTPGPGELFF. DNA of the CDR3: TGTGCCAGCACACCGGGCCCCGGGGAGCTGTTTTTT.

There are a few counts of this clonotype. Here the CDR3 DNA reads TGCAGTGCTAGAGATAAGGACCTCCTGGTGGAGACCCAGTACTTC. This encodes CSARDKDLLVETQYF. This chain connects TRBV20-1 to TRBJ2-5; no firm D call. The CDR3 spans 15 residues. The germline gives CDR1 DFQATT, CDR2 SNEGSKA (reference sequence). V shed 0 bases and J shed 5 bases, with 16 bases lying between them.

This clonotype was recorded a few times. The chain couples TRBV4-2 to TRBJ2-1, with TRBD2 as a possible D gene (6 bases). Trimming removed 4 bases at V and 10 bases at J, with 14 bases between. Germline V CDR1 and CDR2: LGHNA, YNFKEQ. CDR3 length: 13 residues. The CDR3: CASSLKVAGEQFF. As DNA, the CDR3 is TGTGCCAGCAGCCTCAAGGTCGCGGGGGAGCAGTTCTTC.

This clonotype was found once. This sequence joins TRBV2 and TRBJ1-1; 8 bases line up with TRBD1. The CDR3 is made up of 13 amino acids. V was clipped by 8 bases and J by 7 bases; unmatched bases: 9. Germline V gene sequence: CDR1 SNHLY, CDR2 FYNNEI. The CDR3, as DNA: TGTGCCAGCCGGGCAGGGGGCCAGGATGAAGCTTTCTTT. This translates into CASRAGGQDEAFF.

This chain links TRBV4-3 with TRBJ1-2, with TRBD1 matching 9 bases. The CDR3 is 14 amino acids. J was trimmed by 7 bases and V by 4 bases; bases with no gene match: 7. The germline CDR1 and CDR2 sequences are LGHNA and YSLEER. The CDR3 sequence is CASSLRDRDSGYTF. CDR3 coding DNA: TGCGCCAGCAGCCTACGGGACAGGGACTCTGGCTACACCTTC.

DNA for the CDR3: TGTGCCAGTAGTTCCAGTTCAGGGCTGTTCACTGAAGCTTTCTTT. Encoded protein: CASSSSSGLFTEAFF. J is TRBJ1-1 and V is TRBV19, with a weak D call TRBD1 (5 bases). The ends were cut back, 5 bases at V and 4 bases at J, with 17 bases in the middle. There are 15 residues in the CDR3. Germline assignment: CDR1 LNHDA and CDR2 SQIVND (reference sequence).

This chain uses TRBV19 with TRBJ2-1, with TRBD1 matching over 9 bases. Trimming cost V 2 bases and J 4 bases; bases outside gene matches: 6. The CDR3 runs to 16 residues. Germline V lookup: CDR1 LNHDA, CDR2 SQIVND (reference sequence). CDR3 nucleotide sequence: TGTGCCAGTAGTATAAGTGAGGGACAGGGTTACAATGAGCAGTTCTTC. Translation gives CASSISEGQGYNEQFF.

This clonotype has more than one count but fewer than ten. As DNA, the CDR3 is TGTGCCAGCAGTGCGGTGGAGCGGGGGGATGAGCAGTTCTTC. This codes for CASSAVERGDEQFF. The rearrangement uses TRBV6-1 and TRBJ2-1; the match to TRBD2 covers 9 bases. The germline V gene has CDR1 MNHNS and CDR2 SASEGT. There are 14 residues in the CDR3. Trimming cost V 4 bases and J 8 bases; bases outside gene matches: 6.

V and J are TRBV18 and TRBJ2-3, with TRBD1 as a possible D gene (6 bases). V lost 3 bases to trimming and J lost 2 bases, with 21 bases between them. The CDR3 totals 18 residues. Germline V gene lookup returns CDR1 KGHSH and CDR2 LQKENI. The CDR3 region is CASSPGIWTAPNTDTQYF. CDR3 in DNA: TGTGCCAGCTCACCCGGGATATGGACAGCCCCGAACACAGATACGCAGTATTTT.

The genes are TRBV7-9 and TRBJ2-3; 7 bases agree with TRBD1. J gave up 0 bases and V 5 bases, and 8 bases lay outside the gene matches. Per germline, CDR1 SEHNR and CDR2 FQNEAQ (reference sequence). The CDR3 totals 16 residues. The chain's CDR3 is CASSPSYRGSTDTQYF. Here the CDR3 DNA reads TGTGCCAGCAGCCCTTCCTACAGGGGTAGCACAGATACGCAGTATTTT.

This clonotype was seen a handful of times. The rearrangement links TRBV12-3 or TRBV12-4 to TRBJ1-1, with a tentative D call TRBD1 (6 bases). The CDR3 length is 19 residues. Trimming shortened V by 6 bases and J by 1 base, and 27 bases separated the two germline ends. CDR3 protein: CASSSPYGQQGGGNTEAFF. CDR3 nucleotides: TGTGCCAGCAGCTCCCCCTACGGACAACAGGGAGGGGGGAACACTGAAGCTTTCTTT.

This rearrangement joins TRBV2 to TRBJ1-1; D remains ambiguous. Between the trimmed V and J ends, which lost 7 bases and 3 bases, there was a span of 9 bases. Germline V gene sequence: CDR1 SNHLY, CDR2 FYNNEI. This CDR3 spans 12 amino acids. The DNA for the CDR3 is TGTGCCAGCACCAAGGGTGACACTGAAGCTTTCTTT. Its protein is CASTKGDTEAFF.

The chain joins TRBV6-5 to TRBJ2-2; 8 bases fit TRBD1. V shed 10 bases, J shed 9 bases, and the junction held 13 bases outside the gene matches. CDR1 and CDR2 from the germline V gene are MNHEY and SVGAGI. This CDR3 comprises 14 residues. The CDR3 region is CATSYRDRHRELFF. The CDR3 region has the DNA TGTGCCACCTCGTACCGGGACAGGCACCGGGAGCTGTTTTTT.

The gene calls are TRBV19 and TRBJ1-1; possible D gene TRBD1, 6 bases. The V gene's germline CDR1 is LNHDA and CDR2 SQIVND (reference sequence). The CDR3 consists of 13 residues. Trimming shortened V by 3 bases and J by 3 bases, and 8 bases separated the two germline ends. CDR3 coding DNA: TGTGCCAGTAGTATTGGACAGTACACTGAAGCTTTCTTT. This codes for CASSIGQYTEAFF. The full variable domain, rest sourced from reference TRBV19 and TRBJ1-1, is DGGITQSPKYLFRKEGQNVTLSCEQNLNHDAMYWYRQDPGQGLRLIYYSQIVNDFQKGDIAEGYSVSREKKESFPLTVTSAQKNPTAFYLCASSIGQYTEAFFGQGTRLTVV.

The chain has TRBV2 and TRBJ2-7; D gene uncertain. From germline, CDR1 is SNHLY and CDR2 FYNNEI. The V gene lost 0 bases and the J gene lost 2 bases, with 20 bases spanning the gap. CDR3 length: 18 residues. The CDR3 DNA reads as TGTGCCAGCAGTGAAGCGCAAATCGGACGCGGTCCTCCCTACGAGCAGTACTTC. Amino acid sequence: CASSEAQIGRGPPYEQYF. Complete variable domain (other parts from reference TRBV2 and TRBJ2-7): EPEVTQTPSHQVTQMGQEVILRCVPISNHLYFYWYRQILGQKVEFLVSFYNNEISEKSEIFDDQFSVERPDGSNFTLKIRSTKLEDSAMYFCASSEAQIGRGPPYEQYFGPGTRLTVT.

The rearrangement joins TRBV2 to TRBJ1-6; no clear D. The length of the CDR3 is 13 residues. Looked up from germline, CDR1 is SNHLY and CDR2 is FYNNEI. The V and J ends lost 10 bases and 5 bases respectively, with 12 bases between them. The CDR3: CATTEFHNSPLHF. Written as DNA, the CDR3 is TGTGCCACCACTGAATTTCATAATTCACCCCTCCACTTT.